This entry lists 25 T cell receptor beta chains sequenced from one sample in a study of T cells after yellow fever vaccination. TCRdb ran MiXCR on the 5' RACE reads and lists one entry per CDR3 protein. This sample has 300,000 to 400,000 distinct CDR3 sequences, with 6% to 8% found just once. The sequences come from PBMCs, collected 5 days after the yellow fever booster vaccination. The receptor source for this set is a man aged 25-45 years who received the YFV17D yellow fever vaccine.

The rearrangement joins TRBV5-1 to TRBJ2-4; 12 bases match TRBD2. V lost 1 base and J lost 6; bases outside the gene matches: 8. The germline CDR1 and CDR2 sequences are SGHRS and YFSETQ. This CDR3 is built from 17 residues. The chain's CDR3 is CASSLWASGRAANIQYF. The CDR3, as DNA: TGCGCCAGCAGCTTGTGGGCTAGCGGGAGGGCCGCAAACATTCAGTACTTC.

Only a few counts were recorded for this clonotype. V usage is TRBV15 and J usage is TRBJ2-2, with 8 bases fitting TRBD1. With 5 bases clipped from V and 6 bases from J, the junction kept 8 bases outside the gene matches. This CDR3 is built from 15 residues. Germline CDR1 is LNHNV and CDR2 is YYDKDF (reference sequence). The CDR3 coding sequence is TGTGCCACCAGCTACGACAGGGGATTCCCCGGGGAGCTGTTTTTT. It translates to CATSYDRGFPGELFF.

This clonotype showed up many times. V gene TRBV20-1 combines with J gene TRBJ2-1, with 8 bases identical to TRBD2. The V gene's germline CDR1 is DFQATT and CDR2 SNEGSKA (reference sequence). The CDR3 totals 12 residues. CDR3 protein: CTCSPGTREQFF. As DNA, the CDR3 is TGCACCTGTTCTCCCGGGACTAGAGAGCAGTTCTTC.

The V and J genes are TRBV10-1 and TRBJ2-3; TRBD2 matches 7 bases. The V gene end was trimmed by 5 bases and the J gene end by 4 bases; junction bases not matched to a gene: 6. The CDR3 runs to 14 residues. The V gene's germline CDR1 is WNHNN and CDR2 SYGVQD (reference sequence). Written as DNA, the CDR3 is TGCGCCAGCAGTATGAGCGGGAAGGCAGATACGCAGTATTTT. It is translated as CASSMSGKADTQYF.

This clonotype was observed at least ten times. This chain links TRBV2 with TRBJ2-4; unclear D gene. The CDR3 spans 13 residues. The germline V and J ends were trimmed by 1 base and 9 bases, with 10 bases remaining between them. The germline CDR1 and CDR2 sequences are SNHLY and FYNNEI. CDR3 nucleotide sequence: TGTGCCAGCAGTGAAGGAGTCTTAAGCATTCAGTACTTC. Its translation: CASSEGVLSIQYF.

This sequence joins TRBV5-1 and TRBJ2-5; D call uncertain. Germline V gives CDR1 SGHRS, CDR2 YFSETQ. V lost 5 bases to trimming and J lost 3 bases, with 14 bases between them. The CDR3 is made up of 14 amino acids. The chain's CDR3 is CASSTGITKETQYF. Here the CDR3 DNA reads TGCGCCAGCAGTACGGGCATTACAAAAGAGACCCAGTACTTC. The full variable domain, its missing parts supplied by reference TRBV5-1 and TRBJ2-5, is KAGVTQTPRYLIKTRGQQVTLSCSPISGHRSVSWYQQTPGQGLQFLFEYFSETQRNKGNFPGRFSGRQFSNSRSEMNVSTLELGDSALYLCASSTGITKETQYFGPGTRLLVL.

This clonotype was observed at least ten times. V gene TRBV20-1 combines with J gene TRBJ2-2, with a possible D match to TRBD2 (5 bases). Germline lookup yields CDR1 DFQATT and CDR2 SNEGSKA (reference sequence). The length of the CDR3 is 14 residues. CDR3 residues: CSAKESGNTGELFF. In DNA, the CDR3 is TGCAGCGCGAAAGAAAGCGGGAACACCGGGGAGCTGTTTTTT.

This clonotype was recorded at least ten times. This rearrangement joins TRBV20-1 to TRBJ2-5; 15 bases fit TRBD2. This CDR3 contains 16 residues. V lost 4 bases, J lost 5 bases, and 8 bases stayed unmatched. Germline V gene data show CDR1 as DFQATT and CDR2 as SNEGSKA (reference sequence). CDR3 in DNA: TGCAGTGCTATCATCGGGACTAGCGGGAGGAGGGAGACCCAGTACTTC. Protein sequence: CSAIIGTSGRRETQYF.

V usage is TRBV18 and J usage is TRBJ2-7; unclear D gene. The germline V gene encodes CDR1 KGHSH and CDR2 LQKENI. The length of the CDR3 is 13 residues. Between the trimmed V and J ends, which lost 1 base and 5 bases, there was a span of 9 bases. The CDR3 here is CASSPLPDHEQYF. CDR3 coding DNA: TGTGCCAGCTCACCACTCCCGGATCACGAGCAGTACTTC.

The table lists this clonotype with many counts. The chain is built from TRBV20-1 and TRBJ2-7; TRBD1 agrees at 8 bases. Germline values: CDR1 DFQATT, CDR2 SNEGSKA (reference sequence). The V and J ends lost 0 bases and 8 bases, in that order; junction bases with no gene match: 9. The CDR3 totals 14 residues. The CDR3 sequence is CSAREERTGPKQYF. As DNA, the CDR3 is TGCAGTGCTAGAGAAGAGCGGACAGGGCCCAAGCAGTACTTC.

The J gene is TRBJ1-1, the V gene TRBV4-3; D possibly corresponds to TRBD1 (5 bases). The V gene lost 4 bases and the J gene lost 1 base, with 16 bases spanning the gap. CDR3 length: 16 amino acids. Germline lookup yields CDR1 LGHNA and CDR2 YSLEER. The CDR3 DNA follows: TGCGCCAGCAGCCTCTCCCTAAACGGGGCGAACACTGAAGCTTTCTTT. This codes for CASSLSLNGANTEAFF.

This sequence joins TRBV5-1 and TRBJ1-4; possible D gene TRBD1, 6 bases. Germline CDR1 and CDR2: SGHRS and YFSETQ. This CDR3 has 15 residues. V shed 0 bases and J shed 6 bases, with 12 bases lying between them. The CDR3 DNA sequence: TGCGCCAGCAGCTTGGAGTCCTACAGGGATGAAAAACTGTTTTTT. Protein sequence: CASSLESYRDEKLFF.

This clonotype was seen many times. The chain joins TRBV20-1 to TRBJ2-1; 11 bases match TRBD2. CDR3 length: 16 amino acids. From germline, CDR1 is DFQATT and CDR2 SNEGSKA (reference sequence). After removal of 0 bases from V and 4 bases from J, the junction contained 5 bases not matched to a gene. As DNA, the CDR3 is TGCAGTGCTAGAGATGGGATAGCGGGAGGGTACAATGAGCAGTTCTTC. As protein: CSARDGIAGGYNEQFF.

This chain uses TRBV5-4 with TRBJ2-1; D is perhaps TRBD1 or TRBD2 (6 bases each). Germline CDR1 reads SGHNT; CDR2 reads YYREEE (reference sequence). There are 16 residues in the CDR3. V lost 5 bases to trimming and J lost 2 bases, with 17 bases between them. The CDR3 DNA sequence: TGTGCCAGCAGTGGGGCGCGGGACAAGGCCTACAATGAGCAGTTCTTC. Protein product: CASSGARDKAYNEQFF.

This clonotype was counted a few times. The chain links TRBV29-1 to TRBJ2-4; D is unclear. Trimming took 5 bases from V and 1 from J, leaving 12 bases between them. Germline V lookup: CDR1 SQVTM, CDR2 ANQGSEA. The CDR3 is 14 amino acids. The DNA for the CDR3 is TGCAGCGTTTTGGCCTACAAGGCCAAAAACATTCAGTACTTC. It encodes CSVLAYKAKNIQYF.

This clonotype was recorded many times. This rearrangement joins TRBV6-5 to TRBJ2-1; maybe TRBD2 (6 bases). V lost 5 bases, J lost 7 bases, and 9 bases lay in between. This CDR3 region has 12 residues. Per germline, CDR1 MNHEY and CDR2 SVGAGI. In nucleotides, the CDR3 is TGTGCCAGCAGTGGGCGGGGAAATGAGCAGTTCTTC. Translating it yields CASSGRGNEQFF.

This clonotype has a handful of counts. The chain carries TRBV7-8 and TRBJ2-7; 12 bases line up with TRBD2. Germline V gene data show CDR1 as SGHVS and CDR2 as FQNEAQ. The CDR3 is 16 residues long. Trimming cost V 6 bases and J 0 bases; bases outside gene matches: 6. CDR3 region: CASRKGLAGPSYEQYF. The CDR3 nucleotides are TGTGCCAGCAGAAAAGGACTAGCGGGGCCCTCCTACGAGCAGTACTTC.

The V and J genes are TRBV13 and TRBJ2-5; 7 bases line up with TRBD1. Germline CDR1 is PRHDT and CDR2 is FYEKMQ (reference sequence). The CDR3 consists of 11 residues. The J segment lost 9 bases and the V segment lost 5 bases, leaving 3 bases of the junction unmatched. CDR3 amino acids: CASSLTGAQYF. The DNA of the CDR3 is TGTGCCAGCAGCCTCACAGGGGCCCAGTACTTC.

This clonotype was detected a few times. This rearrangement joins TRBV6-2 or TRBV6-3 to TRBJ1-4, with 9 bases lining up with TRBD1. V dropped 6 bases and J dropped 8; count of bases not matched to a gene: 7. CDR1 and CDR2 (germline): MNHEY, SVGEGT. CDR3 length equals 14 residues. The CDR3 sequence: CASRMDRGREKLFF. Written as DNA, the CDR3 is TGTGCCAGCAGAATGGACAGGGGTCGCGAAAAACTGTTTTTT.

This clonotype was picked up many times. J is TRBJ2-4 and V is TRBV11-2; D is perhaps TRBD1 (6 bases). CDR3 length: 18 residues. V gave up 3 bases and J gave up 1 base, with 19 bases separating them. Germline V lookup: CDR1 SGHAT, CDR2 FQNNGV. CDR3 amino acids: CASSLGTGNMLAKNIQYF. The CDR3 DNA sequence: TGTGCCAGCAGCTTGGGAACAGGGAATATGTTGGCCAAAAACATTCAGTACTTC.

The V call is TRBV5-1, the J call TRBJ2-1; D remains unclear. Germline assignment: CDR1 SGHRS and CDR2 YFSETQ. Trimming took off 1 base at V and 2 bases at J, with 10 bases between the two ends. The CDR3 runs 15 residues. CDR3 bases: TGCGCCAGCAGCTTGTTGGCGTCCGCCTACAATGAGCAGTTCTTC. Translated: CASSLLASAYNEQFF.

Comments on this clonotype: It is unclear where the CDR3 begins or ends on the DNA, so no DNA is shown, and the CDR3 is as TCRdb lists it. The genes are TRBV28 and TRBJ1-2; TRBD1 is the table's D call and was not checked against the DNA. Both ends counted, the CDR3 spans 12 residues. The V gene's germline CDR1 is MDHEN and CDR2 SYDVKM. Here the CDR3 reads CASSSSTGDWWF.

In its sample, this clonotype was seen many times. This chain links TRBV2 with TRBJ1-1, with a tentative D call TRBD1 (6 bases). Germline CDR1 SNHLY, CDR2 FYNNEI. V gave up 4 bases and J gave up 4 bases, with 10 bases separating them. The CDR3 length is 13 residues. The CDR3 reads CASSGWGLTEAFF. DNA of the CDR3: TGTGCCAGCAGTGGGTGGGGGCTCACTGAAGCTTTCTTT.

This clonotype was seen a handful of times. The V and J genes are TRBV5-6 and TRBJ2-7; D unresolved. There are 13 residues in the CDR3. Per the germline V gene, CDR1 is SGHDT and CDR2 is YYEEEE. The V and J ends lost 6 bases and 2 bases respectively, with 12 bases between them. The CDR3 sequence: CASTDGRTYEQYF. The DNA of the CDR3 is TGTGCCAGCACGGACGGGCGAACCTACGAGCAGTACTTC.

The sample holds many counts of this clonotype. The gene calls are TRBV10-3 and TRBJ1-1; TRBD1 is a possible D gene (6 bases). Trimming took 2 bases from V and 5 from J, leaving 12 bases between them. There are 14 residues in the CDR3. The germline CDR1 and CDR2 sequences are ENHRY and SYGVKD. CDR3 loop: CAISETQGGTEAFF. The CDR3 nucleotides read TGTGCCATCAGTGAGACACAGGGAGGGACTGAAGCTTTCTTT.